Reported below is one T cell receptor (beta chain). V was clipped by 0 bases and J by 4 bases, with 13 bases between them. Germline V gene sequence: CDR1 SGHNT, CDR2 YYREEE (reference sequence). The CDR3 runs to 16 residues. This entry belongs to a study of blood T cell repertoires in COVID-19. Profiling relied on immunoSEQ multiplex PCR, and the TCRdb table lists in-frame clones only, not all of them. The sample consists of 220,000 or so clones, roughly 86% of them appearing once. The sequence came from a woman aged 45 to 65 with COVID-19, enrolled during active disease. The chain links TRBV5-4 to TRBJ2-2; D is undetermined. Sequenced material: peripheral blood. The CDR3 region is CASSLEAQYGTGELFF. The CDR3 DNA is TGTGCCAGCAGCTTGGAAGCCCAATATGGCACCGGGGAGCTGTTTTTT.